What follows are 14 T cell receptor beta chains derived from one specimen sequenced in a study of T cell responses to AZD1222 COVID-19 vaccine. TCRdb's table, derived via immunoSEQ multiplex PCR, lists solely in-frame clones and lacks some. The table shows about 130,000 clones, with approximately 89% occurring only once. The starting material was peripheral blood, obtained on day 0 of AZD1222 vaccination. All receptors come from an adult in good health.

The V call is TRBV7-2, the J call TRBJ1-1; D is ambiguous. V dropped 5 bases and J dropped 4 bases, with 14 bases sitting between them. The CDR3 sequence is 14 residues long. Germline CDR1 SGHTA, CDR2 FQGNSA. This chain's CDR3 is CASSLTASGTEAFF. CDR3 coding DNA: TGTGCCAGCAGCCTTACAGCATCGGGCACTGAAGCTTTCTTT.

The rearrangement joins TRBV28 to TRBJ2-2; 8 bases are shared with TRBD1. Germline CDR1 reads MDHEN; CDR2 reads SYDVKM. The V gene end was trimmed by 7 bases and the J gene end by 7 bases; junction bases not matched to a gene: 8. The CDR3 contains 14 residues. CDR3 in DNA: TGTGCCAGCATTTCGGGACAGGCCCACGGGGAGCTGTTTTTT. Protein: CASISGQAHGELFF.

The chain is built from TRBV5-8 and TRBJ1-4; 9 nucleotides agree with TRBD1. Germline trimming cut 5 bases from V and 0 bases from J; bases unmatched to any gene: 5. Germline V gene data show CDR1 as SGHTS and CDR2 as YDEGEE. The CDR3 is 16 amino acids. This chain's CDR3 is CASRQGTGTTNEKLFF. CDR3 nucleotide sequence: TGTGCCAGCAGACAAGGGACAGGGACAACTAATGAAAAACTGTTTTTT.

V gene TRBV19 combines with J gene TRBJ1-5, with D unresolved. The CDR3 is 14 amino acids. CDR1 and CDR2 from the germline V gene are LNHDA and SQIVND (reference sequence). V was cut by 3 bases and J by 3 bases, with 9 bases left in between. The CDR3, as DNA: TGTGCCAGTAGTATTTCAAGGTACAATCAGCCCCAGCATTTT. It yields the protein CASSISRYNQPQHF.

V gene TRBV2 combines with J gene TRBJ1-2; no clear D. The V end was cut by 4 bases, the J end by 4 bases, with 10 bases between. CDR3 length: 13 amino acids. Looked up from germline, CDR1 is SNHLY and CDR2 is FYNNEI. The DNA for the CDR3 is TGTGCCAGCAGTGGATTCAGATCCTATGGCTACACCTTC. Its translation is CASSGFRSYGYTF.

J is TRBJ1-5 and V is TRBV4-1, with TRBD1 as a possible D gene (5 bases). V shed 4 bases and J shed 6 bases, with 16 bases lying between them. Germline CDR1 and CDR2: MGHRA and YSYEKL. The length of the CDR3 is 15 residues. In DNA form, the CDR3 reads TGCGCCAGCAGCCCGAATGAGAGGGGAGGTCAGCCCCAGCATTTT. This gives the protein CASSPNERGGQPQHF.

The rearrangement uses TRBV11-3 and TRBJ1-1, with D possibly TRBD1 on 5 matching bases. The CDR3 is made up of 14 amino acids. Per the germline V gene, CDR1 is SGHNT and CDR2 is YENEEA. The germline V and J ends were trimmed by 2 bases and 8 bases, with 15 bases remaining between them. Here the CDR3 reads CASSLLEGEAEAFF. The DNA of the CDR3 is TGTGCCAGCAGCTTACTTGAAGGGGAGGCCGAAGCTTTCTTT.

J is TRBJ1-2 and V is TRBV4-1; D uncertain. This CDR3 contains 15 residues. Trimming shortened V by 1 base and J by 0 bases, and 9 bases separated the two germline ends. CDR1 is MGHRA, CDR2 YSYEKL, per germline. DNA of the CDR3: TGCGCCAGCAGCCAAGTCGAATCAGCTAACTATGGCTACACCTTC. Translation: CASSQVESANYGYTF.

The chain is built from TRBV5-1 and TRBJ2-6; D unclear. The CDR3 is 14 residues long. Trimming took off 6 bases at V and 2 bases at J, with 9 bases between the two ends. CDR1 is SGHRS and CDR2 is YFSETQ in the germline V gene. The CDR3 DNA is TGCGCCAGCAAGTTAGGCACTGGGGCCAACGTCCTGACTTTC. Amino acid sequence: CASKLGTGANVLTF.

J is TRBJ2-1 and V is TRBV2; D ambiguous. This CDR3 has 14 residues. Trimming took 8 bases from V and 0 from J, leaving 11 bases between them. Germline values: CDR1 SNHLY, CDR2 FYNNEI. This chain's CDR3 is CASLVGSSYNEQFF. DNA of the CDR3: TGTGCCAGCTTGGTCGGAAGCTCCTACAATGAGCAGTTCTTC.

The rearrangement links TRBV5-4 to TRBJ1-1, with a possible D match to TRBD1 (6 bases). V lost 1 base and J 7 bases, leaving 8 bases between the germline ends. The germline CDR1 and CDR2 sequences are SGHNT and YYREEE (reference sequence). The CDR3 contains 12 residues. This CDR3 reads CASSLPQGEAFF. The CDR3 bases are TGTGCCAGCAGCTTGCCACAGGGTGAAGCTTTCTTT. Using reference TRBV5-4 and TRBJ1-1 for the parts outside the CDR3, the full variable domain is ETGVTQSPTHLIKTRGQQVTLRCSSQSGHNTVSWYQQALGQGPQFIFQYYREEENGRGNFPPRFSGLQFPNYSSELNVNALELDDSALYLCASSLPQGEAFFGQGTRLTVV.

V gene TRBV5-5 combines with J gene TRBJ1-5; D is ambiguous. The V gene's germline CDR1 is SGHKS and CDR2 YYEKEE (reference sequence). V was trimmed by 0 bases and J by 3 bases, leaving 4 bases between them. This CDR3 spans 13 amino acids. The DNA of the CDR3 is TGTGCCAGCAGCTTGGTTATCAATCAGCCCCAGCATTTT. Translation: CASSLVINQPQHF. The full variable domain, rest sourced from reference TRBV5-5 and TRBJ1-5, is DAGVTQSPTHLIKTRGQQVTLRCSPISGHKSVSWYQQVLGQGPQFIFQYYEKEERGRGNFPDRFSARQFPNYSSELNVNALLLGDSALYLCASSLVINQPQHFGDGTRLSIL.

The CDR3 sequence: CASGGNTIYF. CDR3 DNA sequence: TGTGCCAGCGGAGGAAACACCATATATTTT. This rearrangement joins TRBV11-2 to TRBJ1-3; no clear D gene. The CDR3 runs to 10 residues. CDR1 SGHAT and CDR2 FQNNGV come from the germline V gene. V gave up 8 bases and J gave up 4 bases, with 3 bases separating them.

The sample holds a few counts of this clone. The V and J genes are TRBV7-2 and TRBJ2-7; the match to TRBD2 covers 11 bases. The CDR3 loop spans 17 amino acids. J lost 3 bases, V lost 4 bases, and 11 bases had no gene match. The germline V gene has CDR1 SGHTA and CDR2 FQGNSA. In DNA, the CDR3 is TGTGCCAGCAGCTCCTCCGGGACTAGCGGAGGAGGCTACGAGCAGTACTTC. This translates into CASSSSGTSGGGYEQYF.